These 15 T cell receptor beta chains share one sample of origin, sequenced in a study of control samples from healthy donors and cancer patients (dated by TCRdb to 2019 to 2021). The library was obtained by the immunoSEQ multiplex PCR assay. Drawn from immuneACCESS, this table holds only the in-frame rearrangements with V and J called that TCRdb kept. Clones are partly lost; checked studies trace under half to an unresolved V gene and leave the rest unexplained. The sample data list 190,000 or so clones, and roughly 93% of these were observed just once. More than 1.1% of the sample rests with the top ten. The sequenced material came from blood. The origin of the receptors is a man younger than 35 in good health.

This chain connects TRBV28 to TRBJ1-1; D remains unclear. Trimming removed 4 bases at V and 0 bases at J, with 12 bases between. Germline CDR1 and CDR2: MDHEN and SYDVKM. The CDR3 totals 15 residues. The CDR3: CASSSWTGMNTEAFF. In DNA form, the CDR3 reads TGTGCCAGCAGTTCCTGGACGGGCATGAACACTGAAGCTTTCTTT.

The chain has TRBV4-1 and TRBJ2-7; D is undetermined. Germline CDR1 is MGHRA and CDR2 is YSYEKL. The CDR3 extends over 15 amino acids. The germline V and J ends were trimmed by 0 bases and 0 bases, with 9 bases remaining between them. The CDR3 protein is CASSQDPRSSYEQYF. CDR3 bases: TGCGCCAGCAGCCAAGATCCCAGGAGCTCCTACGAGCAGTACTTC.

The rearrangement links TRBV6-1 to TRBJ1-2; 8 bases line up with TRBD1. V was clipped by 3 bases and J by 5 bases; unmatched bases: 8. CDR1 and CDR2 from the germline V gene are MNHNS and SASEGT. CDR3 length: 15 amino acids. CDR3 in DNA: TGTGCCAGCAGTGAGTCGTTAGGACAGGGATATGGCTACACCTTC. It codes for CASSESLGQGYGYTF.

The chain is built from TRBV10-3 and TRBJ1-5, with D perhaps TRBD1 (5 bases). Per germline, CDR1 ENHRY and CDR2 SYGVKD. This CDR3 region has 17 residues. Trimming took off 0 bases at V and 2 bases at J, with 14 bases between the two ends. The CDR3 spells CAISESRDLGGNQPQHF. For the CDR3, the DNA is TGTGCCATCAGTGAGTCAAGGGACCTGGGAGGCAATCAGCCCCAGCATTTT.

CDR3 DNA sequence: TGTGCCAGCAGTATGCTAGGACTAGCGGGGGAACTAGGAGATACGCAGTATTTT. Translation gives CASSMLGLAGELGDTQYF. The chain is built from TRBV27 and TRBJ2-3; TRBD2 matches 13 bases. The V segment lost 5 bases and the J segment 5 bases; nucleotides outside the gene matches: 13. The CDR3 length is 18 residues. CDR1 is MNHEY and CDR2 is SMNVEV in the germline V gene (reference sequence).

This chain uses TRBV2 with TRBJ1-2, with 7 bases matching TRBD1. Looked up from germline, CDR1 is SNHLY and CDR2 is FYNNEI. The CDR3 spans 14 residues. With V trimmed by 1 base and J by 2 bases, 1 base remained unmatched. The CDR3 region has the DNA TGTGCCAGCAGTGAAGAGGGGGCGAACTATGGCTACACCTTC. Encoded protein: CASSEEGANYGYTF.

This clone was counted a single time. The chain uses TRBV4-2 and TRBJ1-2; D is perhaps TRBD1 (5 bases). CDR3 length equals 14 residues. CDR1 is LGHNA and CDR2 is YNFKEQ in the germline V gene. Trimming removed 1 base at V and 4 bases at J, with 10 bases between. The CDR3 loop is CASSQAGGGYGYTF. The CDR3 DNA sequence: TGTGCCAGCAGCCAAGCTGGCGGGGGCTATGGCTACACCTTC.

V gene TRBV5-6 combines with J gene TRBJ1-3; D remains unclear. CDR1 and CDR2 (germline): SGHDT, YYEEEE. Deletions cut 2 bases from V and 3 bases from J, with 9 bases between. CDR3 length: 14 amino acids. CDR3 bases: TGTGCCAGCAGCTTAGCAGTTGGTGGAAACACCATATATTTT. Protein sequence: CASSLAVGGNTIYF.

The gene calls are TRBV15 and TRBJ1-2, with D unclear. The ends were cut back, 0 bases at V and 8 bases at J, with 16 bases in the middle. Germline CDR1 is LNHNV and CDR2 is YYDKDF (reference sequence). The CDR3 runs to 15 residues. The DNA for the CDR3 is TGTGCCACCAGCAGAGATGAGGGAACCCCATGGGGCTACACCTTC. Translated, it gives CATSRDEGTPWGYTF. Using reference TRBV15 and TRBJ1-2 for the parts outside the CDR3, the full variable domain is DAMVIQNPRYQVTQFGKPVTLSCSQTLNHNVMYWYQQKSSQAPKLLFHYYDKDFNNEADTPDNFQSRRPNTSFCFLDIRSPGLGDTAMYLCATSRDEGTPWGYTFGSGTRLTVV.

The rearrangement uses TRBV6-5 and TRBJ2-7; TRBD1 matches 12 bases. This CDR3 spans 14 amino acids. Trimming cost V 6 bases and J 3 bases; bases outside gene matches: 3. Germline V lookup: CDR1 MNHEY, CDR2 SVGAGI. The CDR3 here is CASRRDRGHYEQYF. In DNA, the CDR3 is TGTGCCAGCAGGAGGGACAGGGGGCACTACGAGCAGTACTTC.

The rearrangement joins TRBV3-1 (or the pseudogene TRBV3-2) to TRBJ2-1; TRBD1 aligns across 7 bases. Germline CDR1 is LGHDT and CDR2 is YNNKEL (reference sequence). CDR3 length: 16 residues. Unmatched junction bases numbered 9, after V lost 5 bases and J lost 2 bases. The CDR3 loop is CASSSQGSGTYNEQFF. The CDR3 DNA is TGTGCCAGCAGCTCACAGGGGTCAGGGACCTACAATGAGCAGTTCTTC.

This clone was observed a handful of times. The rearrangement links TRBV10-2 to TRBJ2-2; 12 bases match TRBD1. CDR1 and CDR2 from the germline V gene are WSHSY and SAAADI. The CDR3 sequence is 17 residues long. V shed 2 bases and J 3 bases; nucleotides not matched to a gene: 4. CDR3 residues: CASSEGDRGLYTGELFF. Here the CDR3 DNA reads TGCGCCAGCAGTGAGGGGGACAGGGGGCTTTACACCGGGGAGCTGTTTTTT.

The table lists this clone with a count of one. V and J are TRBV19 and TRBJ2-6; 8 bases are a match to TRBD2. This CDR3 spans 18 amino acids. Losses at the gene ends were 6 bases for V and 4 bases for J; bases not matched to a gene: 14. Germline V gene lookup returns CDR1 LNHDA and CDR2 SQIVND (reference sequence). CDR3 in DNA: TGTGCCAGTAGCCTGACGGGGTCAGCGGGGGTCGGGGCCAACGTCCTGACTTTC. As protein: CASSLTGSAGVGANVLTF.

The gene calls are TRBV6-5 and TRBJ1-2; perhaps TRBD1 as D (5 bases). The CDR3 runs to 11 residues. The germline V gene encodes CDR1 MNHEY and CDR2 SVGAGI. The V gene lost 6 bases and the J gene lost 12 bases, with 14 bases spanning the gap. CDR3 DNA: TGTGCCAGCAGGGGGGGACCACGGGACACCTTC. This translates into CASRGGPRDTF.

This clone was detected only once. V and J are TRBV2 and TRBJ2-1, with 9 bases identical to TRBD1. Germline V lookup: CDR1 SNHLY, CDR2 FYNNEI. This CDR3 is 15 amino acids long. J gave up 3 bases and V 7 bases, and 7 bases lay outside the gene matches. The CDR3 loop is CASNPQGASYNEQFF. The DNA of the CDR3 is TGTGCCAGCAACCCACAGGGGGCTAGCTACAATGAGCAGTTCTTC.